This TCR beta chain was observed in a study of T cell responses to AZD1222 COVID-19 vaccine. Study-wide context: Both about-4-week and about-12-week second-dose recipients were combined. Study findings and constraints: Unmutated variant regions reportedly attract nearly half of all spike-specific TCRs. In a largely white British group with more females than males, clonal diversity was possibly underestimated. Two doses of AZD1222 preceded a rise in Spike-specific TCR breadth and depth.

Profiled with immunoSEQ multiplex PCR; TCRdb holds only in-frame clones, not every one. The sample consists of approximately 120,000 clones, roughly 89% of them appearing once. This clone was recorded only once. As yet, its antigen is unknown. Germline CDR1 and CDR2: ENHRY and SYGVKD. Germline trimming cut 6 bases from V and 6 bases from J; bases unmatched to any gene: 10. The length of the CDR3 is 14 residues. The rearrangement links TRBV10-3 to TRBJ1-1; TRBD1 matches at 7 bases. The specimen was peripheral blood, collected on day 0 of AZD1222 vaccination. This sequence was found in an adult in good health. The CDR3 protein is CAIRKGQAGSEAFF. Written as DNA, the CDR3 is TGTGCCATCAGAAAAGGACAGGCTGGCTCTGAAGCTTTCTTT.